Below are 15 T cell receptor beta chains sequenced from a single sample in a study of a mutant IDH1 vaccine in newly diagnosed glioma. The time point here: baseline, week 1 (first vaccination visit). Sample treatment: pre-vaccination baseline after standard-of-care therapy. Generated by immunoSEQ multiplex PCR, the TCRdb table keeps only in-frame clones and is missing some. The sample yields around 92,000 clones, about 90% seen once. Sample: PBMCs, taken from a glioma patient treated with radiotherapy, temozolomide or both. The receptors come from a woman aged 45-60 years with glioma.

The rearrangement joins TRBV7-3 to TRBJ2-3; no clear D. CDR3 size: 12 residues. Germline CDR1 is SGHTA and CDR2 is FQGTGA. Deletions cut 4 bases from V and 3 bases from J, with 5 bases between. The CDR3 DNA reads as TGTGCCAGCAGCTCGCGGACAGATACGCAGTATTTT. Encoded protein: CASSSRTDTQYF.

The J gene is TRBJ2-7, the V gene TRBV11-2; 9 bases are a match to TRBD2. The V gene end was trimmed by 4 bases and the J gene end by 3 bases; junction bases not matched to a gene: 4. Germline lookup yields CDR1 SGHAT and CDR2 FQNNGV. The CDR3 has 14 residues. CDR3 bases: TGTGCCAGCAGCTCGATTAGCGGGAGCTACGAGCAGTACTTC. Protein sequence: CASSSISGSYEQYF.

The CDR3 protein is CASSLMGNYGYTF. For the CDR3, the DNA is TGTGCCAGCAGCTTAATGGGGAACTATGGCTACACCTTC. This chain links TRBV7-9 with TRBJ1-2; D gene unclear. The CDR3 consists of 13 residues. V was shortened by 2 bases and J by 2 bases, with 6 bases between the two germline ends. Per germline, CDR1 SEHNR and CDR2 FQNEAQ (reference sequence). Full variable domain (remainder filled in from reference TRBV7-9 and TRBJ1-2): DTGVSQNPRHKITKRGQNVTFRCDPISEHNRLYWYRQTLGQGPEFLTYFQNEAQLEKSRLLSDRFSAERPKGSFSTLEIQRTEQGDSAMYLCASSLMGNYGYTFGSGTRLTVV.

The genes are TRBV5-6 and TRBJ1-2; the D is unclear. The V end lost 0 bases, the J end lost 0 bases, and 6 bases lay between the germline ends. Germline loops: CDR1 SGHDT, CDR2 YYEEEE. This CDR3 region has 14 residues. CDR3 bases: TGTGCCAGCAGCTTGGTCGCAGCTAACTATGGCTACACCTTC. Protein: CASSLVAANYGYTF.

Here the CDR3 DNA reads TGCGCCAGCAGCGAAGGGAACTATGGCTACACCTTC. Residues: CASSEGNYGYTF. The gene calls are TRBV5-1 and TRBJ1-2; D not certain. There are 12 residues in the CDR3. Trimming pared 4 bases from V and 2 bases from J, leaving 6 bases between. Germline V gene sequence: CDR1 SGHRS, CDR2 YFSETQ.

The chain couples TRBV28 to TRBJ2-4; TRBD1 agrees at 7 bases. V lost 8 bases, J lost 5 bases, and 15 bases stayed unmatched. The CDR3 runs to 16 residues. Germline CDR1 is MDHEN and CDR2 is SYDVKM. The CDR3 sequence: CASGMWTGLSENIQYF. Written as DNA, the CDR3 is TGTGCCAGCGGGATGTGGACAGGCTTGAGTGAAAACATTCAGTACTTC.

This clone appeared a single time. The chain employs TRBV7-3 and TRBJ2-2; D possibly corresponds to TRBD2 (5 bases). The V gene's germline CDR1 is SGHTA and CDR2 FQGTGA. The CDR3 length is 13 residues. Deletions cut 3 bases from V and 7 bases from J, with 9 bases between. This CDR3 is CASSFGVVGELFF. In DNA, the CDR3 is TGTGCCAGCAGCTTCGGGGTGGTCGGGGAGCTGTTTTTT. The variable domain in full, completed from reference TRBV7-3 and TRBJ2-2, reads GAGVSQTPSNKVTEKGKYVELRCDPISGHTALYWYRQSLGQGPEFLIYFQGTGAADDSGLPNDRFFAVRPEGSVSTLKIQRTERGDSAVYLCASSFGVVGELFFGEGSRLTVL.

The chain employs TRBV5-6 and TRBJ1-4; D perhaps matches TRBD1 (6 bases). Germline V lookup: CDR1 SGHDT, CDR2 YYEEEE. V gave up 0 bases and J gave up 8 bases, with 14 bases separating them. There are 15 residues in the CDR3. This CDR3 reads CASSLAPDSGEKLFF. The CDR3 DNA reads as TGTGCCAGCAGCTTGGCCCCGGACAGTGGGGAAAAACTGTTTTTT.

This clone came up once. Additional DNA sequences in this sample encode the identical CDR3. V usage is TRBV27 and J usage is TRBJ2-7, with 7 bases that match TRBD1. Germline V gives CDR1 MNHEY, CDR2 SMNVEV (reference sequence). The CDR3 length is 15 residues. V gave up 5 bases and J gave up 1 base; unmatched junction bases: 8. CDR3 sequence (DNA): TGTGCCAGCAGTCCGAGACAGGGCTCGTCCTACGAGCAGTACTTC. The encoded protein is CASSPRQGSSYEQYF.

This CDR3 reads CASSRLAGSSYEQYF. DNA for the CDR3: TGTGCCAGCTCCCGATTAGCGGGAAGCTCCTACGAGCAGTACTTC. The V gene is TRBV18, the J gene TRBJ2-7; 8 positions match TRBD2. This CDR3 is built from 15 residues. The germline V gene encodes CDR1 KGHSH and CDR2 LQKENI. V trimming: 6 bases; J trimming: 0 bases; junction bases outside the gene matches: 7.

The chain couples TRBV25-1 to TRBJ2-2, with TRBD1 as a possible D gene (5 bases). Trimming took off 2 bases at V and 5 bases at J, with 9 bases between the two ends. The germline gives CDR1 MGHDK, CDR2 SYGVNS. There are 14 residues in the CDR3. In DNA, the CDR3 is TGTGCCAGCAGTGAAGTAGGGGTTACCGGGGAGCTGTTTTTT. Encoded protein: CASSEVGVTGELFF.

The rearrangement links TRBV7-2 to TRBJ1-4; 7 bases are shared with TRBD1. After removal of 5 bases from V and 8 bases from J, the junction contained 5 bases not matched to a gene. The CDR3 is 13 amino acids. Germline CDR1 reads SGHTA; CDR2 reads FQGNSA. CDR3 region: CASSTGEGEKLFF. CDR3 DNA: TGTGCCAGCAGCACAGGGGAGGGAGAAAAACTGTTTTTT.

The chain links TRBV6-5 to TRBJ2-7; TRBD1 matches 10 bases. V trimming: 7 bases; J trimming: 3 bases; junction bases outside the gene matches: 9. The germline V gene has CDR1 MNHEY and CDR2 SVGAGI. The CDR3 loop spans 15 amino acids. The CDR3 nucleotides are TGTGCCAGCACCCCCCTGGGACAGGGGATCTACGAGCAGTACTTC. Protein product: CASTPLGQGIYEQYF.

This clone was recorded once. The rearrangement joins TRBV7-8 to TRBJ2-7; the D gene is possibly TRBD2 (6 bases). The germline CDR1 and CDR2 sequences are SGHVS and FQNEAQ. Trimming shortened V by 7 bases and J by 6 bases, and 10 bases separated the two germline ends. The CDR3 consists of 11 residues. CDR3 protein: CASTPGGEQYF. Written as DNA, the CDR3 is TGTGCCAGCACCCCCGGGGGCGAGCAGTACTTC.

The rearrangement links TRBV13 to TRBJ1-2, with TRBD1 matching over 11 bases. The V segment lost 4 bases and the J segment 6 bases; nucleotides outside the gene matches: 4. CDR1 is PRHDT, CDR2 FYEKMQ, per germline (reference sequence). This CDR3 is 14 amino acids long. The CDR3 nucleotides read TGTGCCAGCAGCTGGGACAGGGGGTCGGATGGCTACACCTTC. As protein: CASSWDRGSDGYTF.